Shown below are 2 T cell receptor beta chains from a single sample sequenced in a study of cytomegalovirus exposure and HLA in healthy donors. PCR amplification relied on 60 Vbeta primers (plus 13 Jbeta primers). Sequencing was performed with immunoSEQ multiplex PCR; in TCRdb, only in-frame clones are kept and a portion is missing. The ten top clones account for about 2.5%, within a sample of 130,000 to 150,000 clones. Specimen: PBMCs. Source of these receptors: a man aged 40-49 years in good health and CMV-seronegative.

The rearrangement joins TRBV15 to TRBJ1-2, with D possibly matching TRBD1 (5 bases). Looked up from germline, CDR1 is LNHNV and CDR2 is YYDKDF (reference sequence). V was shortened by 1 base and J by 8 bases, with 5 bases between the two germline ends. CDR3 length: 11 amino acids. Here the CDR3 reads CATSRGQGYTF. CDR3 DNA: TGTGCCACCAGCAGAGGACAGGGCTACACCTTC.

The V call is TRBV14, the J call TRBJ2-7; 8 positions agree with TRBD1. Germline CDR1 is SGHDN and CDR2 is FVKESK. With V trimmed by 2 bases and J by 9 bases, 6 bases remained unmatched. This CDR3 is 13 amino acids long. DNA for the CDR3: TGTGCCAGCAGCCAACTACTCGGGACAGGGCAGTACTTC. Translating it yields CASSQLLGTGQYF.